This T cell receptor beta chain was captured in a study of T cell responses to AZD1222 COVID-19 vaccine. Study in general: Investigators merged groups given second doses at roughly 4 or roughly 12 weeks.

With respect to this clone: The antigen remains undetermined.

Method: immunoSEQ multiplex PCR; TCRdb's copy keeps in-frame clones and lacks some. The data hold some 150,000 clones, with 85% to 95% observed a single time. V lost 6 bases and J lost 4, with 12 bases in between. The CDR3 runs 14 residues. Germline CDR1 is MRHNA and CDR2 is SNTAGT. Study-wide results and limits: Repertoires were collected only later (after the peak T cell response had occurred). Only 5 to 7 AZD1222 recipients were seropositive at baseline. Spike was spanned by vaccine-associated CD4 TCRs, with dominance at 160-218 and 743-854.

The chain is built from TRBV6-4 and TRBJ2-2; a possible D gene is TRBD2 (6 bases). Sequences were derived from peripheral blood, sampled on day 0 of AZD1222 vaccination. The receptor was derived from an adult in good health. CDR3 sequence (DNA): TGTGCCAGCAGATCGGGACTGGCCACCGGGGAGCTGTTTTTT. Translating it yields CASRSGLATGELFF.